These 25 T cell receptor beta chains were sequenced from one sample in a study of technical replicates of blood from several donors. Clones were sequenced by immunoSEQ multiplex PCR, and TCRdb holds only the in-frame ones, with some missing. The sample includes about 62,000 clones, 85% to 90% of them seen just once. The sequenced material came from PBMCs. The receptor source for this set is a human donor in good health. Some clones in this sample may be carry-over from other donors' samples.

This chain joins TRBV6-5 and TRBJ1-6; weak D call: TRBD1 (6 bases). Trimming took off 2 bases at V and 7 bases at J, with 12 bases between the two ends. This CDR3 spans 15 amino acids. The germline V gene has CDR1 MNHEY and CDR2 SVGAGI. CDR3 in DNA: TGTGCCAGCAGTTACCTGGGGGCGGTGAATTCACCCCTCCACTTT. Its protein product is CASSYLGAVNSPLHF.

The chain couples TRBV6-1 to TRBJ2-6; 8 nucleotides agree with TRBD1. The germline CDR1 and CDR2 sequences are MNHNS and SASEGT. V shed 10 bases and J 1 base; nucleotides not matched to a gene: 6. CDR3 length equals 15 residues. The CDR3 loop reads CATVTGGSGANVLTF. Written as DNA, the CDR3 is TGTGCCACCGTCACAGGGGGATCTGGGGCCAACGTCCTGACTTTC.

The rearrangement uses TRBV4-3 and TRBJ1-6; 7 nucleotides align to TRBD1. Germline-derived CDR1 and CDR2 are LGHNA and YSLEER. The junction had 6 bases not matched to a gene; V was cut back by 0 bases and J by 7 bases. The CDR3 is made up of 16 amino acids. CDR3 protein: CASSQDQGGLNSPLHF. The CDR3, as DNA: TGCGCCAGCAGCCAAGATCAGGGGGGCCTCAATTCACCCCTCCACTTT.

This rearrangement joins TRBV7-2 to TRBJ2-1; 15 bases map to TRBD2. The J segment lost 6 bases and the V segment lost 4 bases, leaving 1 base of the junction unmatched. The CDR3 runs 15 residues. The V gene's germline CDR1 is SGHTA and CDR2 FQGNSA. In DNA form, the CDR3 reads TGTGCCAGCAGCTCGGGACTAGCGGGGGGCAATGAGCAGTTCTTC. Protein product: CASSSGLAGGNEQFF.

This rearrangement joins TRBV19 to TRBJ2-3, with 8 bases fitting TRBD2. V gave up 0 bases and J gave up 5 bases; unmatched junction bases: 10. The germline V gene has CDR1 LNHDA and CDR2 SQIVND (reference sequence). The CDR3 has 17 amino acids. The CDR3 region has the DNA TGTGCCAGTAGTATAGATTCCCCGGGAGGGCCAATAGATACGCAGTATTTT. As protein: CASSIDSPGGPIDTQYF.

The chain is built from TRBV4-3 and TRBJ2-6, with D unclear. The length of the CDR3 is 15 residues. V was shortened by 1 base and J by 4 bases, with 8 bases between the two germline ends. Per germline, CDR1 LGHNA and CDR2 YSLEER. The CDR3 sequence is CASSQGVIGANVLTF. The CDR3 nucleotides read TGCGCCAGCAGCCAAGGTGTAATAGGGGCCAACGTCCTGACTTTC.

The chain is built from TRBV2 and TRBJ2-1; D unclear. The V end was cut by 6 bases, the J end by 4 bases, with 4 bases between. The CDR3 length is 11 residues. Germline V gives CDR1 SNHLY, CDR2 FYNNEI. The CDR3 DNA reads TGTGCCAGCAGCCAGTACAATGAGCAGTTCTTC. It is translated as CASSQYNEQFF.

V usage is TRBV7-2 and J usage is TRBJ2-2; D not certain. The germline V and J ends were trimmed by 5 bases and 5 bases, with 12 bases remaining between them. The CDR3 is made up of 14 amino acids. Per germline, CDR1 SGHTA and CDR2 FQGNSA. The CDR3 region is CASSPRTRTGELFF. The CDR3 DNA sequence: TGTGCCAGCAGCCCCAGAACCCGAACCGGGGAGCTGTTTTTT.

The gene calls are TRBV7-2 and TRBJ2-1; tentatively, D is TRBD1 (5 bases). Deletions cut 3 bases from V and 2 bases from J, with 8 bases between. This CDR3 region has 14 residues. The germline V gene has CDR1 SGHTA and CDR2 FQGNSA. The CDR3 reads CASSFVGPYNEQFF. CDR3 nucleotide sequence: TGTGCCAGCAGCTTCGTGGGGCCCTACAATGAGCAGTTCTTC.

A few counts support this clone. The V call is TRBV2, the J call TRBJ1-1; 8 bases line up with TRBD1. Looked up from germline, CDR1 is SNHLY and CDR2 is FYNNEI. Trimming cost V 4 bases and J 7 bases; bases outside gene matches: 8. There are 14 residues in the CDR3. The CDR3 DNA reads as TGTGCCAGCAGTGGGGCAGGGGGCGATAATGAAGCTTTCTTT. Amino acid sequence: CASSGAGGDNEAFF.

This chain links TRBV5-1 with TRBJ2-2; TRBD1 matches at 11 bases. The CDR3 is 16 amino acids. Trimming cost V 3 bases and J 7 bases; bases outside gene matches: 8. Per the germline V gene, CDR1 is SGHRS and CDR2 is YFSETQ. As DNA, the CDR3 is TGCGCCAGCAGCTCAGGGGACAGGGGGGACATCGGGGAGCTGTTTTTT. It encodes CASSSGDRGDIGELFF. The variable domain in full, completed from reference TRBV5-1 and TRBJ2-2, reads KAGVTQTPRYLIKTRGQQVTLSCSPISGHRSVSWYQQTPGQGLQFLFEYFSETQRNKGNFPGRFSGRQFSNSRSEMNVSTLELGDSALYLCASSSGDRGDIGELFFGEGSRLTVL.

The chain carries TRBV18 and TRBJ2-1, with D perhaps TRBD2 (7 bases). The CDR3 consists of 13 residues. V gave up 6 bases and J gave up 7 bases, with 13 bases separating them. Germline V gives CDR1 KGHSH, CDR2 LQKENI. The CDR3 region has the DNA TGTGCCAGCTCCCCCGGGGGGCTTAATGAGCAGTTCTTC. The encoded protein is CASSPGGLNEQFF.

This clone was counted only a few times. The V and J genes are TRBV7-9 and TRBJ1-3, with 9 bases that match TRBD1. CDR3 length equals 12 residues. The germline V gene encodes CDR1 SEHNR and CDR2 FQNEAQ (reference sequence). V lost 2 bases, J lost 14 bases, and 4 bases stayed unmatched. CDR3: CASSLTQGAVYF. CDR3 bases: TGTGCCAGCAGCTTAACACAGGGGGCCGTATATTTT.

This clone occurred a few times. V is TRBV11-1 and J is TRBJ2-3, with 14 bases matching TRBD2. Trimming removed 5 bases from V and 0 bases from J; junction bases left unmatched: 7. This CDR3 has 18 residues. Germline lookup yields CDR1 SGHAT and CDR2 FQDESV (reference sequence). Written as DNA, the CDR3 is TGTGCCAGCAGCCGACTAGCGGGAGGGAGGGGTAGCACAGATACGCAGTATTTT. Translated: CASSRLAGGRGSTDTQYF.

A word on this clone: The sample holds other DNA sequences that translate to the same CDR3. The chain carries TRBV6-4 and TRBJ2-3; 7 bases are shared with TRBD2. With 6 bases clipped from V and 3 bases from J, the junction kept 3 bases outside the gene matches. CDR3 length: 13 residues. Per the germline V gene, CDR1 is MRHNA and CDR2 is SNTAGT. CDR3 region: CASSGGSTDTQYF. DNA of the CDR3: TGTGCCAGCAGCGGGGGGTCAACAGATACGCAGTATTTT.

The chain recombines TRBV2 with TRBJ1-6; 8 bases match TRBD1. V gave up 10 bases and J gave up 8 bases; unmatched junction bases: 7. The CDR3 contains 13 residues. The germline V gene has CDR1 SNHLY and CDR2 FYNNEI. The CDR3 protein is CATLGQEYSPLHF. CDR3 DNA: TGTGCCACCCTGGGACAGGAGTATTCACCCCTCCACTTT.

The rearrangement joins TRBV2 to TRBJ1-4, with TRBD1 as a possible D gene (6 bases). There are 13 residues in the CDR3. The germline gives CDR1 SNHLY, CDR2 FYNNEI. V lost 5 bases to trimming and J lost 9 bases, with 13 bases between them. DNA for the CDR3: TGTGCCAGCAGTCTAGGGGGGGTGAAAAAACTGTTTTTT. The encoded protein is CASSLGGVKKLFF.

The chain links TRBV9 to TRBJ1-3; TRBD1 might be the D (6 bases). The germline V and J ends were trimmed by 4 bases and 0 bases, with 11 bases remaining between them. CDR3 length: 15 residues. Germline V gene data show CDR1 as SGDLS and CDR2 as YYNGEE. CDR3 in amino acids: CASSITGSSGNTIYF. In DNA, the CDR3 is TGTGCCAGCAGCATCACAGGGAGCTCTGGAAACACCATATATTTT.

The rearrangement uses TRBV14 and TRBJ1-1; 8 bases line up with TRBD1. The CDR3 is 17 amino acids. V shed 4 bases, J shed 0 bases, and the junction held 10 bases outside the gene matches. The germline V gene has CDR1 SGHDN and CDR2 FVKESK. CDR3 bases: TGTGCCAGCAGCCCGCAGGGGGCTTCGTTGGTGAACACTGAAGCTTTCTTT. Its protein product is CASSPQGASLVNTEAFF.

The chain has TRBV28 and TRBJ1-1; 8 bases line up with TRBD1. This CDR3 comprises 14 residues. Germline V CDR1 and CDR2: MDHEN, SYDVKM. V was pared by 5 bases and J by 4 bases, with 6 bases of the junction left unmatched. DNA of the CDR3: TGTGCCAGCAGTCGACAGGGGTTAGGCACTGAAGCTTTCTTT. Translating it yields CASSRQGLGTEAFF.

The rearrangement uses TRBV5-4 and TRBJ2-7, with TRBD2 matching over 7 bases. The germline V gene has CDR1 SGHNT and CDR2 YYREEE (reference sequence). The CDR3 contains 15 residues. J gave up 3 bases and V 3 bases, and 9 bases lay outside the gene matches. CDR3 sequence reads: CASSSKSGEGYEQYF. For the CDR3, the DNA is TGTGCCAGCAGCTCCAAATCTGGGGAGGGCTACGAGCAGTACTTC.

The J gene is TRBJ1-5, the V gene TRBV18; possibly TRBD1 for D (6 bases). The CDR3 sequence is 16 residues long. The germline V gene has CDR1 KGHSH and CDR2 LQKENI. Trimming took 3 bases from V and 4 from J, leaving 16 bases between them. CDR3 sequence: CASSPRRGNENQPQHF. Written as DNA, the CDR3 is TGTGCCAGCTCACCCCGCAGGGGTAATGAGAATCAGCCCCAGCATTTT.

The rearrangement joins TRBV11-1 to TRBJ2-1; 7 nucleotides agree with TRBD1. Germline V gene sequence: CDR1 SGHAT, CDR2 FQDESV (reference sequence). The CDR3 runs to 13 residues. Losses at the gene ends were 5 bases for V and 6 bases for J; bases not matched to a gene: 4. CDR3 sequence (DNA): TGTGCCAGCAGCGCCTACAGGGGCAATGAGCAGTTCTTC. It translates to CASSAYRGNEQFF.

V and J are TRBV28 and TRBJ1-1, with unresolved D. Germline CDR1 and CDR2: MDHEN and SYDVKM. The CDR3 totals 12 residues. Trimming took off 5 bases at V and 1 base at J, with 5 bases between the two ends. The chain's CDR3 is CASSSGNTEAFF. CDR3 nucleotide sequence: TGTGCCAGCAGTAGCGGGAACACTGAAGCTTTCTTT.

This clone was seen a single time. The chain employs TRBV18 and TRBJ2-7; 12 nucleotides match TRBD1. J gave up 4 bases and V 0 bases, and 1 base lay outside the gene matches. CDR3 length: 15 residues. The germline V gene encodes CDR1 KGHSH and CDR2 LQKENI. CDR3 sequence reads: CASSPPGQGAYEQYF. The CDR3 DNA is TGTGCCAGCTCACCACCGGGACAGGGGGCATACGAGCAGTACTTC.